The 8 T cell receptor beta chains reported below all come from one sample, sequenced in a study of identical twins. TCRdb re-derived calls from the 5' RACE reads in MiXCR, one entry per CDR3 protein. The sample has fewer than 550,000 distinct CDR3 sequences; roughly 15% are singletons. The same sample was also used in a study of yellow fever vaccine responses in identical twins.

Sequences were obtained from CD4+ T cells sorted from blood. Source of these receptors: a woman aged 18-29 years in good health.

This clonotype has just a few counts. This chain connects TRBV7-8 to TRBJ1-4; TRBD1 matches 9 bases. The CDR3 consists of 18 residues. The germline gives CDR1 SGHVS, CDR2 FQNEAQ. Trimming removed 4 bases from V and 0 bases from J; junction bases left unmatched: 9. The CDR3 coding sequence is TGTGCCAGCAGCTCCAGGGGGACAGGGAGTTCAACTAATGAAAAACTGTTTTTT. It is translated as CASSSRGTGSSTNEKLFF.

This clonotype has a handful of counts. V is TRBV6-5 and J is TRBJ2-3; tentative D call: TRBD2 (6 bases). The CDR3 is 15 residues long. V was shortened by 6 bases and J by 1 base, with 14 bases between the two germline ends. Germline CDR1 reads MNHEY; CDR2 reads SVGAGI. The CDR3 region is CASRLGASGTDTQYF. CDR3 DNA: TGTGCCAGCAGACTCGGGGCTAGCGGCACAGATACGCAGTATTTT.

This clonotype was seen a few times. This chain joins TRBV3-1 and TRBJ2-1; 11 bases fit TRBD2. The CDR3 covers 15 residues. The V and J ends lost 6 bases and 7 bases, in that order; junction bases with no gene match: 8. CDR1 and CDR2 from the germline V gene are LGHDT and YNNKEL (reference sequence). CDR3 region: CASRVSGRAVNEQFF. CDR3 nucleotide sequence: TGTGCCAGCAGGGTTAGCGGGAGGGCTGTTAATGAGCAGTTCTTC.

The J gene is TRBJ2-7, the V gene TRBV12-3 or TRBV12-4, with TRBD1 matching 9 bases. CDR3 length: 15 amino acids. V lost 6 bases to trimming and J lost 9 bases; unmatched junction nucleotides: 15. In nucleotides, the CDR3 is TGTGCCAGCAGCTCAGGGGACAGGGACTCCAATAGGCAGTACTTC. This gives the protein CASSSGDRDSNRQYF.

This clonotype has just a few counts. The rearrangement uses TRBV12-3 or TRBV12-4 and TRBJ1-5, with D perhaps TRBD1 (5 bases). The V end was cut by 6 bases, the J end by 7 bases, with 16 bases between. The CDR3 totals 14 residues. In nucleotides, the CDR3 is TGTGCCAGCAGCCTGGGGGAGGGAGGGCAGCCCCAGCATTTT. Translated, it gives CASSLGEGGQPQHF.

This clonotype showed up many times. The genes are TRBV5-1 and TRBJ2-2, with D possibly matching TRBD1 (5 bases). The CDR3 totals 15 residues. The V end lost 0 bases, the J end lost 5 bases, and 11 bases lay between the germline ends. Germline CDR1 reads SGHRS; CDR2 reads YFSETQ. The CDR3 loop is CASSLEGLVTGELFF. The CDR3 region has the DNA TGCGCCAGCAGCTTGGAGGGGTTGGTTACCGGGGAGCTGTTTTTT.

The CDR3 region has the DNA TGTGCCAGCAGTGAATACTCGGTCCCCTCCTACAATGAGCAGTTCTTC. As protein: CASSEYSVPSYNEQFF. The chain couples TRBV2 to TRBJ2-1; D is undetermined. Trimming pared 2 bases from V and 0 bases from J, leaving 11 bases between. CDR1 is SNHLY and CDR2 is FYNNEI in the germline V gene. This CDR3 spans 16 amino acids.

The chain combines TRBV5-1 with TRBJ2-3; D is possibly TRBD1 (7 bases). CDR3 length: 16 residues. Looked up from germline, CDR1 is SGHRS and CDR2 is YFSETQ. Trimming took off 4 bases at V and 1 base at J, with 16 bases between the two ends. The chain's CDR3 is CASSPRGGGGTDTQYF. In nucleotides, the CDR3 is TGCGCCAGCAGCCCACGAGGGGGCGGGGGCACAGATACGCAGTATTTT.